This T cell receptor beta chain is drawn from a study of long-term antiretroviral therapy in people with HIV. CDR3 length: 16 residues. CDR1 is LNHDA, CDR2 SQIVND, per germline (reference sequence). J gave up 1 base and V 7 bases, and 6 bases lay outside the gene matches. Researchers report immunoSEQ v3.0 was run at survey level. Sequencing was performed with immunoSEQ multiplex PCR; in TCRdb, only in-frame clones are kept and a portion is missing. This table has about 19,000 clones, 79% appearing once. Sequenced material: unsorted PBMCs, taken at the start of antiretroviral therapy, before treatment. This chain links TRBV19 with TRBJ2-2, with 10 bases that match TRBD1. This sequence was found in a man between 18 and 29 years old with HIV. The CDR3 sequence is CASTQRTGGNTGELFF. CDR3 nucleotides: TGTGCCAGTACCCAAAGGACAGGGGGGAACACCGGGGAGCTGTTTTTT. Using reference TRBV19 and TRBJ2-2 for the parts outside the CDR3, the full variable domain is DGGITQSPKYLFRKEGQNVTLSCEQNLNHDAMYWYRQDPGQGLRLIYYSQIVNDFQKGDIAEGYSVSREKKESFPLTVTSAQKNPTAFYLCASTQRTGGNTGELFFGEGSRLTVL.